This TCR beta chain stems from a study of tumor and adjacent non-tumor tissue in lung cancer. Study in general: Each sample yielded millions of productive TCRbeta reads on average.

No cell sorting was done before RNA was extracted from the tissue. The normal lung tissue was taken more than 3 cm from the tumor edge. About this clonotype: Its antigen is undetermined.

Germline CDR1 and CDR2: MGHRA and YSYEKL. This CDR3 comprises 15 residues. After removal of 0 bases from V and 5 bases from J, the junction contained 6 bases not matched to a gene. Study-wide points: In normal lung, the top 100 clones were significantly more dominant than in tumor. TCR diversity was significantly greater in tumor than normal lung tissue.

TCRbeta libraries were built with three rounds of nested PCR, modified from ARM-PCR. MiXCR, applied by TCRdb to the multiplex PCR reads, yields one record per CDR3 protein. The data show nearly 50,000 distinct CDR3 sequences, with 55% to 65% seen just once and about 32% held by the top ten. This receptor was taken from a woman aged 70-85 years with non-small cell lung cancer. The sequencing sample was made of distant non-tumor lung tissue. The gene calls are TRBV4-1 and TRBJ1-1; 7 bases fit TRBD1. This CDR3 reads CASSQERGRLTEAFF. CDR3 nucleotides: TGCGCCAGCAGCCAAGAAAGGGGGCGCTTGACTGAAGCTTTCTTT.